This TCR beta chain was recovered during a study of cytomegalovirus exposure and HLA in healthy donors (dated by TCRdb to 2015 to 2018). About the investigation overall: In an earlier analysis of 587 of the donors, 276 Gb of sequence data and approximately 100 million unique TCR beta sequences from roughly 180 million T cells were reported. An early release covering roughly 640 HLA-typed donors comprised approximately 290 gigabases of sequencing data and approximately 80 million unique TCR sequences. The genetic ancestry cluster associated with self-reported Caucasian donors included roughly four fifths of the 350 to 500 genotyped donors. The study aimed to test whether cataloging public T cell receptors could reveal signatures of past pathogen exposure. The study used immunosequencing to profile the T cell repertoires of 670 or so subjects and linked those repertoires to cytomegalovirus serostatus. A separate validation cohort of about 110 different subjects was used in addition to the 666-subject first cohort. High-throughput TCR immunosequencing, statistical association of individual TCRs with disease status, and machine learning were combined to predict cytomegalovirus infection status. A later analysis re-analyzed previously published TCR beta repertoires from 600 to 850 donors and added high-resolution HLA genotyping to study TCR occurrence patterns. Rather than using new phenotypic data, the later analysis identified candidate immune exposures from TCR beta sequences and from how often those sequences occurred across donors. In an earlier analysis of a few hundred of the donors, high-throughput TCR beta sequencing was used to judge whether each TCR beta V gene segment behaved as functional or pseudogenic. Alongside the repertoire data, information on donor age, sex, ethnicity and CMV serostatus was compiled. In a later genetic analysis, genome-wide SNP genotypes for about 55% of the roughly 700 donors were used, and that subset was treated as a discovery cohort. All discovery cohort repertoires had been generated on a single sequencing platform. Class I and class II HLA loci were covered by the typing at four-digit resolution. The number of donors typed differed by locus, with roughly 620-640 for A, B, C, DRB1 and DQB1, around 500 for DQA1, approximately 580 for DPA1, and 450 to 480 for DPB1. Because of strong linkage in the cohort, roughly five DR-DQ haplotypes were treated as single units for association and clustering. On average, over 200,000 unique TCR beta nucleotide sequences were sequenced per donor among some 430 genotyped donors of the cohort, with around 19% of those sequences being non-productive. What the research found in general, with its limitations: When HLA alleles, especially DR and DQ, strongly co-occurred, attributing TCR associations to individual alleles was difficult. The authors suggested that the approach could potentially be generalized to other disease states and immunological phenotypes. Some IMGT-functional V segments, including TRBV6-2 and TRBV6-3, could not be distinguished by the 87-base-pair reads and were therefore excluded. Correlated functional status among segregating V segments might be attributable to linkage disequilibrium, but an unknown experimental factor could not be ruled out. Approximately 18 rarely observed V segments, including chromosome 9 orphons, were excluded from the earlier analysis of about 600 of the donors because counts were too low. Several of the top co-occurrence clusters appeared to be linked to parvovirus B19, influenza, CMV and Epstein-Barr virus, according to a later analysis. A later genetic analysis associated a missense DCLRE1C variant with V-gene and J-gene trimming of TCR beta chains, and an independent cohort replicated the association. Most TCR sequences were observed very rarely across donors, whereas some public TCRs were present in many individuals. The classifier was reported to diagnose cytomegalovirus status with high specificity and sensitivity in both the original cohort and the validation cohort. In this cohort, only TCR beta chains were sequenced, and detectable features were limited by the absence of alpha or paired-chain data. In a later analysis, HLA-associated TCR beta chains showed more clonal expansion and lower generation probabilities than non-associated chains that were equally common. Presence/absence analyses assumed roughly uniform sequencing depth across donors, an assumption that may not hold. An earlier analysis of several hundred of the donors showed that most TCR beta V segments appeared in productive rearrangements either about 87% or about 30% of the time, which broadly matched IMGT annotations. A cluster of highly shared sequence variants was judged likely to be a technical artifact of the sequencing pipeline. Three of the identified cytomegalovirus-associated TCR beta chains were confirmed in vitro to be specific for cytomegalovirus antigens. In the study, 150 to 200 TCR beta chains were listed as associated with cytomegalovirus. A later analysis found that most CMV-associated TCR beta chains appeared HLA-restricted, with HLA associations seemingly driven largely by CMV exposure. A further reported finding was that TCR beta sequences accurately predicted the HLA-A and HLA-B alleles for most subjects in the first cohort. In a later genetic analysis, fewer N-insertions in productive TCRs were reported among donors in an Asian-associated ancestry cluster than the approximately 670-donor mean. The only immune exposure information available for the cohort was CMV serostatus. At a false discovery rate of 0.05, a later analysis linked 16,951 TCR beta sequences to specific HLA alleles. Because HLA typing was unavailable for some donors at each locus, only the typed subset was used in association tests. In a later analysis, the rate of TCR association differed among HLA loci, with DRB1 alleles having the most associated TCRs and HLA-C alleles having the fewest.

The cohort was made up of roughly 670 healthy bone marrow donors. At the time of sampling, every cohort member was nominally healthy, though immune exposures that went unrecorded were likely present. CMV serostatus was positive for about 300 and negative for about half of the 666 cohort members, and was not recorded for this donor. Each donor provided a peripheral blood sample, and peripheral blood mononuclear cells were used for TCR beta sequencing. Genomic DNA extraction from the blood cell samples was performed with the Qiagen DNeasy Blood Extraction Kit. The CDR3 starts with the cysteine, ends with the phenylalanine, and has 16 residues. Only the CDR3 DNA stays, 48 bases, in frame from base 1. Via the germline V gene, CDR1 is MNHEY and CDR2 SVGAGI. Trimming takes 0 bases off V and 4 bases off J; junction bases not matched to a gene: 5. The library was built by means of the immunoSEQ multiplex PCR assay. A mixture of 60 forward primers for TCR Vbeta segments and 13 reverse primers for TCR Jbeta segments was used in the multiplex PCR. Amplification of the CDR3 region of rearranged TCR beta genes was performed with a multiplex PCR assay on genomic DNA. The Illumina HiSeq System was used to sequence the amplified TCR beta libraries as 87-base-pair reads. On the authors' methods: A later analysis tallied roughly 78 million unique TCR beta chains across the 666 repertoires, and about 10 million of those chains were shared by two or more donors. Raw reads were error-corrected and collapsed into unique sequences with a nearest-neighbor algorithm that merged closely related sequences to remove PCR and sequencing errors. V, D and J gene segments were assigned by aligning CDR3 sequences to IMGT reference sequences. Each retained sequence needed at least a six-nucleotide match to both a V gene segment and a J gene segment. A rearrangement was called productive if the CDR3 had no stop codons and remained in frame with V and J, and every other rearrangement was called non-productive. Following IMGT convention, CDR3 was defined as the stretch from the second conserved V-encoded cysteine up to the conserved J-encoded phenylalanine. Sequences without an unambiguous match to a single V gene segment were excluded from the earlier analysis of over 500 of the donors. An earlier analysis of several hundred of the donors called V segments functional above 56.7% productive rearrangements and segregating when the between-donor standard deviation exceeded 5%. A statistical classification framework was built for diagnosing cytomegalovirus status from the catalog of TCR beta chain sequences. A later analysis assigned V and J genes by comparing TCR nucleotide sequences with IMGT/GENE-DB human TR gene sequences. Using the TCRdist pipeline, a later analysis assigned CDR3 sequences along with most-parsimonious VDJ recombination scenarios. In a later analysis, each TCR beta chain was defined by its CDR3 amino acid sequence together with its V-gene family, and reads lacking a unique V-gene family were excluded. As a way to deal with suspected cross-contamination and a sequencing artifact, a later analysis dropped 500 to 700 nucleotide sequences that were highly shared and had low generation probability. For each public chain, a later analysis derived a clonal expansion index from normalized ranks of inferred template counts within each repertoire. Generation probabilities in a later analysis came from a VDJ recombination model fitted to out-of-frame rearrangements, and those results were checked against IGoR. In a later analysis, hypergeometric tests were used to score TCR-TCR, TCR-HLA and TCR-CMV co-occurrence, with a repertoire-size bias correction applied to TCR pairs. To estimate false discovery rates, a later analysis permuted the HLA or CMV assignments 20 times. In a later analysis, co-occurring TCRs were grouped using DBSCAN, and TCRdist sequence similarity was added for clustering within HLA-allele-positive subsets. Co-occurrence clustering excluded repertoires with fewer than 30,000 or more than 120,000 public chains, plus five with anomalous nucleotide sharing. TCRdb took this table from immuneACCESS and kept in-frame rearrangements with V and J called. Such tables lack part of the clones; where checked against another copy, unresolved V genes explain under half of the gap, and the rest is unexplained. V, J and clone size derive from that table, while D and trimming were established from the DNA sequence. This sample is represented by 85,000 to 100,000 clones; roughly 60% of them were singletons. The top ten hold roughly 2.5% of the sample.

With respect to this clone: The clone's antigen remains unknown. No per-base quality is available; no much larger clone lies one base away.

Recombination linked TRBV6-5 to TRBJ2-7, with 11 central nucleotides matching TRBD2. This clonotype originated in a human donor in good health. Sequences were obtained from PBMCs. The CDR3 reads CASSYSGLAGLYEQYF. The nucleotides read TGTGCCAGCAGTTACTCCGGACTAGCGGGCCTTTACGAGCAGTACTTC.